In this sample, the clone carrying this T cell receptor (beta chain) turned up many times. Its antigen remains unidentified. One junction end does not reproduce the germline sequence, and a read error may be involved. Constant-segment primers and 5'RACE yielded cDNA libraries for TCR alpha and TCR beta, each carrying sample barcodes and UMIs. TCRdb fed the 5' RACE reads into MiXCR, producing one record per CDR3 protein. The sample has fewer than 350,000 distinct CDR3 sequences, 13% to 15% seen once. This sample was included in a study of T-cell memory formation after mild COVID-19. Broader study findings: Later expanders leaned CD4+, whereas day 15 to 85 contracting clones were balanced CD4/CD8. Most CD4+ clones that shrank were in CM and EM, while CD8+ ones turned up in EMRA. Researchers could not confirm that second-wave clones peaking on day 37 targeted SARS-CoV-2.

What was sequenced was PBMCs or a T cell subset sorted from them (not recorded which). This receptor was obtained from a young man who had mild COVID-19 (a few samples of this study predate the infection). Cell type and time point are not known.

The CDR3 loop is CASSFRGTEAFF. CDR3 coding DNA: TGTGCCAGCAGTTTCCGGGGCACTGAAGCTTTCTTT. The chain couples TRBV5-1 to TRBJ1-1; D is unclear. In germline, CDR1 is SGHRS, CDR2 YFSETQ. The CDR3 runs to 12 residues.